The 21 T cell receptor beta chains below all came from one sample that was sequenced in a study of T-cell reconstitution after alpha-beta-depleted transplantation in children (dated by TCRdb to the mid-2010s). The library was obtained by PCR. The instrument was an Illumina HiSeq 2500. TCR library preparation used molecular barcoding, with unique molecular identifiers applied to normalize quantification of the TCRbeta repertoire. The raw public data were reprocessed by TCRdb itself: fastp quality trimming at Q25, MiXCR clonotype calling, in-frame beta chains only. Under each unique CDR3 protein, matching rows form one entry showing the most common genes and DNA. The sample table holds 350,000 to 400,000 distinct CDR3 sequences, of which 10% to 15% were seen once. The top ten clonotypes cover about 3.9% of the sample. Source: PBMCs, taken from the stem cell graft. These receptors all stem from a human donor who donated a stem cell graft to a child with Fanconi anemia.

Many counts were recorded for this clonotype. The gene calls are TRBV27 and TRBJ2-7, with D tentatively TRBD2 (5 bases). The V and J ends lost 6 bases and 2 bases respectively, with 17 bases between them. The CDR3 length is 15 residues. Germline CDR1 MNHEY, CDR2 SMNVEV (reference sequence). Here the CDR3 reads CASSPGNLLPYEQYF. DNA of the CDR3: TGTGCCAGCAGCCCCGGGAACCTCTTACCCTACGAGCAGTACTTC.

The chain carries TRBV12-5 and TRBJ1-2; 10 nucleotides align to TRBD1. Trimming at V came to 3 bases and at J to 8 bases, leaving 3 bases not matched to a gene. Germline CDR1 and CDR2: LGHNT and FRNRAP. The CDR3 covers 13 residues. The CDR3 nucleotides are TGTGCTAGTGGTTTCGGGACAGGGGACGGCTACACCTTC. Its translation is CASGFGTGDGYTF.

This clonotype was observed a few times. The chain couples TRBV6-2 or TRBV6-3 to TRBJ1-1, with D uncertain. The CDR3 consists of 16 residues. V was pared by 2 bases and J by 1 base, with 14 bases between. Germline lookup yields CDR1 MNHEY and CDR2 SVGEGT. CDR3 sequence (DNA): TGTGCCAGCAGTTACCGCGACATTCGAAAGAACACTGAAGCTTTCTTT. Residues: CASSYRDIRKNTEAFF.

The chain couples TRBV27 to TRBJ1-1; D is unresolved. The CDR3 contains 14 residues. The V gene's germline CDR1 is MNHEY and CDR2 SMNVEV (reference sequence). V was pared by 2 bases and J by 0 bases, with 7 bases between. CDR3 nucleotides: TGTGCCAGCAGTTTACAGCAGCTGAACACTGAAGCTTTCTTT. This codes for CASSLQQLNTEAFF.

This clonotype was picked up a small number of times. The chain couples TRBV4-3 to TRBJ1-2; 7 nucleotides line up with TRBD1. The J segment lost 4 bases and the V segment lost 3 bases, leaving 8 bases of the junction unmatched. Germline V gene lookup returns CDR1 LGHNA and CDR2 YSLEER. The CDR3 is 15 residues long. The CDR3 loop reads CASSQITGDLYGYTF. The CDR3 nucleotides are TGCGCCAGCAGCCAGATTACAGGGGACCTCTATGGCTACACCTTC.

V gene TRBV12-3 or TRBV12-4 combines with J gene TRBJ2-3; D is possibly TRBD2 (6 bases). The V and J ends lost 1 base and 13 bases respectively, with 12 bases between them. There are 12 residues in the CDR3. CDR3 DNA: TGTGCCAGCAGTTTAGAGCCGCCGGGGGAGTATTTT. Residues: CASSLEPPGEYF.

The chain uses TRBV14 and TRBJ2-1; D is undetermined. Trimming removed 0 bases from V and 6 bases from J, with 6 bases in between. The length of the CDR3 is 13 residues. Germline V gene data show CDR1 as SGHDN and CDR2 as FVKESK. In nucleotides, the CDR3 is TGTGCCAGCAGCCAAGATCACGGCAATGAGCAGTTCTTC. Protein product: CASSQDHGNEQFF. Together with reference TRBV14 and TRBJ2-1, the CDR3 gives the full variable domain: EAGVTQFPSHSVIEKGQTVTLRCDPISGHDNLYWYRRVMGKEIKFLLHFVKESKQDESGMPNNRFLAERTGGTYSTLKVQPAELEDSGVYFCASSQDHGNEQFFGPGTRLTVL.

This chain uses TRBV7-2 with TRBJ1-2, with TRBD1 identical over 8 bases. Germline loops: CDR1 SGHTA, CDR2 FQGNSA. The V segment lost 6 bases and the J segment 7 bases; nucleotides outside the gene matches: 7. The CDR3 runs to 13 residues. The CDR3 protein is CASSPPTGAGYTF. DNA for the CDR3: TGTGCCAGCAGTCCTCCGACAGGGGCTGGCTACACCTTC.

Ten or more counts support this clonotype. V is TRBV20-1 and J is TRBJ2-5; 7 bases are shared with TRBD2. Germline CDR1 DFQATT, CDR2 SNEGSKA (reference sequence). The CDR3 totals 16 residues. V shed 0 bases and J 7 bases; nucleotides not matched to a gene: 14. CDR3 amino acids: CSARDPERGQRGTQYF. The CDR3 DNA reads as TGCAGTGCTAGAGACCCCGAGCGGGGCCAACGGGGGACCCAGTACTTC.

The chain employs TRBV10-3 and TRBJ2-7; maybe TRBD2 (5 bases). V gave up 2 bases and J gave up 6 bases, with 14 bases separating them. Germline V gives CDR1 ENHRY, CDR2 SYGVKD. The CDR3 runs 14 residues. The CDR3: CAISEGGRTSEQYF. The CDR3 nucleotides are TGTGCCATCAGTGAGGGAGGCCGGACCTCCGAGCAGTACTTC.

This clonotype was observed at least ten times. This chain joins TRBV28 and TRBJ1-6; tentative D call: TRBD1 (6 bases). The CDR3 is 14 residues long. The germline V gene encodes CDR1 MDHEN and CDR2 SYDVKM. Trimming removed 2 bases from V and 10 bases from J, with 12 bases in between. The CDR3 is CASSLRQEKSPLHF. The CDR3 DNA reads TGTGCCAGCAGTTTAAGACAGGAAAAGTCACCCCTCCACTTT.

This clonotype was recorded many times. The V and J genes are TRBV5-1 and TRBJ2-7, with 9 positions matching TRBD1. Germline assignment: CDR1 SGHRS and CDR2 YFSETQ. V lost 6 bases, J lost 2 bases, and 9 bases stayed unmatched. This CDR3 has 15 residues. This CDR3 is CASTRPGTGPYEQYV. DNA of the CDR3: TGCGCCAGCACCCGGCCAGGGACAGGGCCCTACGAGCAGTACGTC.

This clonotype was detected a few times. V and J are TRBV10-3 and TRBJ2-7; D remains unclear. This CDR3 contains 15 residues. The germline CDR1 and CDR2 sequences are ENHRY and SYGVKD. Trimming took off 0 bases at V and 3 bases at J, with 12 bases between the two ends. CDR3 region: CAISESRGGNYEQYF. The CDR3 nucleotides are TGTGCCATCAGTGAGTCGAGAGGCGGAAACTACGAGCAGTACTTC.

This clonotype turned up a few times. The V and J genes are TRBV15 and TRBJ1-1; 8 bases are a match to TRBD1. The CDR3 is made up of 14 amino acids. The trim removed 4 bases at V and 3 bases at J, leaving 4 bases unmatched. Per the germline V gene, CDR1 is LNHNV and CDR2 is YYDKDF (reference sequence). The CDR3 here is CATSTEQGDTEAFF. CDR3 sequence (DNA): TGTGCCACCAGCACCGAACAGGGGGACACTGAAGCTTTCTTT.

This clonotype was seen more than once but under ten times. The V gene is TRBV5-1, the J gene TRBJ2-5; D is unresolved. CDR1 is SGHRS and CDR2 is YFSETQ in the germline V gene. This CDR3 is 14 amino acids long. The V end lost 4 bases, the J end lost 4 bases, and 14 bases lay between the germline ends. For the CDR3, the DNA is TGCGCCAGCAGCACAACCGTGGACGGAGAGACCCAGTACTTC. This gives the protein CASSTTVDGETQYF.

The chain joins TRBV29-1 to TRBJ1-1; TRBD1 matches at 7 bases. The CDR3 has 13 amino acids. Trimming at V came to 7 bases and at J to 1 base, leaving 6 bases not matched to a gene. Germline CDR1 SQVTM, CDR2 ANQGSEA. This CDR3 reads CSASTGANTEAFF. The CDR3 bases are TGCAGCGCGTCCACAGGGGCGAACACTGAAGCTTTCTTT.

This clonotype was observed many times. The chain links TRBV7-8 to TRBJ2-1; the match to TRBD2 covers 7 bases. V lost 3 bases, J lost 1 base, and 6 bases stayed unmatched. The CDR3 spans 16 residues. Germline CDR1 and CDR2: SGHVS and FQNEAQ. The CDR3 here is CASSFNSGSSYNEQFF. CDR3 nucleotide sequence: TGTGCCAGCAGCTTTAATAGCGGGTCTTCCTACAATGAGCAGTTCTTC. The full variable domain, in which reference TRBV7-8 and TRBJ2-1 provide the parts outside the CDR3, is GAGVSQSPRYKVAKRGQDVALRCDPISGHVSLFWYQQALGQGPEFLTYFQNEAQLDKSGLPSDRFFAERPEGSVSTLKIQRTQQEDSAVYLCASSFNSGSSYNEQFFGPGTRLTVL.

The sample holds a few counts of this clonotype. The rearrangement links TRBV12-3 or TRBV12-4 to TRBJ1-1; D might be TRBD1 (6 bases). Trimming pared 5 bases from V and 6 bases from J, leaving 22 bases between. This CDR3 is built from 16 residues. This CDR3 reads CASSLRQVGLGPEAFF. The CDR3 DNA sequence: TGTGCCAGCAGTCTCCGACAGGTGGGGCTGGGGCCTGAAGCTTTCTTT.

The V and J genes are TRBV4-2 and TRBJ1-4; TRBD1 matches 7 bases. The CDR3 length is 16 residues. The trim removed 2 bases at V and 1 base at J, leaving 4 bases unmatched. Germline V gene lookup returns CDR1 LGHNA and CDR2 YNFKEQ. The CDR3 region is CASSQTTGVTNEKLFF. CDR3 in DNA: TGTGCCAGCAGCCAAACAACAGGGGTAACTAATGAAAAACTGTTTTTT.

This clonotype was observed a handful of times. This rearrangement joins TRBV12-3 or TRBV12-4 to TRBJ2-3; 11 nucleotides agree with TRBD1. The V gene end was trimmed by 6 bases and the J gene end by 3 bases; junction bases not matched to a gene: 8. This CDR3 region has 16 residues. The CDR3, as DNA: TGTGCCAGCAGCCAAGGGACAGGGGGGTTTACAGATACGCAGTATTTT. It yields the protein CASSQGTGGFTDTQYF.

This clonotype was seen many times. This chain links TRBV20-1 with TRBJ2-1, with D perhaps TRBD2 (5 bases). The germline V gene has CDR1 DFQATT and CDR2 SNEGSKA (reference sequence). V lost 0 bases, J lost 5 bases, and 14 bases lay in between. This CDR3 spans 15 amino acids. The CDR3 protein is CSARDNRETNNEQFF. For the CDR3, the DNA is TGCAGTGCTAGAGATAATAGGGAGACTAACAATGAGCAGTTCTTC.